The clone carrying this TCR beta chain was counted between two and nine times. This sample stems from a study of spatial heterogeneity in lung cancer. Study details: Within raw reads, each unique TCR and UMI combination appeared on average more than ten times.

Individual TCR cDNA molecules each bore their own unique molecular identifier. TCRdb fed the 5' RACE reads into MiXCR, producing one record per CDR3 protein. The data contain 15,000 to 20,000 distinct CDR3 sequences, 15% to 20% of them singletons. Time point of the sample: blood at routine non-recurrence follow-up after resection. Sequencing of whole RNA from tumor, nontumor lung or frozen PBMC involved no sorting. The sample here was PBMCs, taken at follow-up. This receptor was identified in a male donor with early-stage non-small cell lung cancer.

The CDR3 coding sequence is TGTGCCAGCAGCTTAGCAGGGCCGCAAGAAAAGAACACTGAAGCTTTCTTT. Residues: CASSLAGPQEKNTEAFF. V is TRBV7-6 and J is TRBJ1-1; no definite D call. Germline V gives CDR1 SGHVS, CDR2 FNYEAQ. V was pared by 0 bases and J by 1 base, with 15 bases between. This CDR3 has 17 residues.